Listed below are T cell receptor beta chains from one sample, sequenced in a study of blood T cell repertoires in COVID-19. Some clones are missing from TCRdb's copy, which holds only in-frame ones; the method was immunoSEQ multiplex PCR. Altogether 300,000 to 350,000 clones are present, about nine tenths being singletons, with the ten largest covering just under 6.5%. The sequenced material came from peripheral blood. Every receptor here comes from a woman between 50 and 59 years old with COVID-19, enrolled during active disease. Each CDR3 is given without its conserved first and last residue.

>TRBJ2-7|TRBV19
ASMGRLADSYEQY
>TRBJ1-1|TRBV4-2
ASSQGGREAF
>TRBJ1-1|TRBV29-1
SVTVSLNTEAF
>TRBJ2-1|TRBV5-1
ASSRQGTGYYNEQF
>TRBJ1-2|TRBV7-9
ASSQKGTGIYGYT
>TRBJ1-2|TRBV27
ASSLFQAGGLQRGYT
>TRBJ1-2|TRBV6-5
ATQQGARGYT
>TRBJ2-5|TRBV24-1
ATSRTGERETQY
>TRBJ2-1|TRBV5-6
ASSGGTFSPSYNEQF
>TRBJ1-5|TRBV7-9
ASSQVGDNQPQH
>TRBJ1-4|TRBV1
TSSQAFPGGRGEKLF